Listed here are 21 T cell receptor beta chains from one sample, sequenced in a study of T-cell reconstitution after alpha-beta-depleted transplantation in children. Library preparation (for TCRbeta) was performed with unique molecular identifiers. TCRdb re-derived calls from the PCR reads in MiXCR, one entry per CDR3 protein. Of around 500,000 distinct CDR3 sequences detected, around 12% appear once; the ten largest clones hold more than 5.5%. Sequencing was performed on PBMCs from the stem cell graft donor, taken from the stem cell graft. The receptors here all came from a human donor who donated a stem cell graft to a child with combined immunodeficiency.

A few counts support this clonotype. CDR3 protein: CAISESTYYGYTF. The CDR3 DNA reads TGTGCCATCAGTGAGTCTACCTACTATGGCTACACCTTC. The chain links TRBV10-3 to TRBJ1-2; no definite D call. Trimming cost V 0 bases and J 3 bases, with 5 bases left between them. Germline loops: CDR1 ENHRY, CDR2 SYGVKD. The CDR3 is 13 amino acids.

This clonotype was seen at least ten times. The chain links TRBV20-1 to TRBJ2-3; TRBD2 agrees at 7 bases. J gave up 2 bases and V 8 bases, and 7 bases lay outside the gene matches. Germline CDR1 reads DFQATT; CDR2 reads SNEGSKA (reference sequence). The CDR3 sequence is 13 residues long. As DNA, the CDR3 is TGCAGTCCAGCGGGGACTTTCACAGATACGCAGTATTTT. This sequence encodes CSPAGTFTDTQYF.

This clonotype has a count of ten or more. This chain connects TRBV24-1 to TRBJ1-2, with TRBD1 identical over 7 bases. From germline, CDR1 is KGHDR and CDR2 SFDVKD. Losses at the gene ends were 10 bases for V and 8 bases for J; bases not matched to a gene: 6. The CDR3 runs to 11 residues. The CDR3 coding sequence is TGTGCCACGAGGGACAGCAGGGGCTACACCTTC. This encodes CATRDSRGYTF.

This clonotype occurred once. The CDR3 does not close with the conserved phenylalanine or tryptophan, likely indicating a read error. The CDR3 DNA sequence: TGCGCCAGCAGCTTCGGAGAGCAGTACTAC. Protein sequence: CASSFGEQYY. The chain couples TRBV5-1 to TRBJ2-7; D is undetermined. V was clipped by 2 bases and J by 7 bases, with 4 bases between them. The germline gives CDR1 SGHRS, CDR2 YFSETQ. The CDR3 is 10 amino acids.

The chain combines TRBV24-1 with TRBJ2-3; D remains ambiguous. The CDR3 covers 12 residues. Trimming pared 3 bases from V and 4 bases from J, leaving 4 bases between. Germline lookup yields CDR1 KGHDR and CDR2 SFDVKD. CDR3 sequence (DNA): TGTGCCACCAGTGATGAGGCAGATACGCAGTATTTT. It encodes CATSDEADTQYF.

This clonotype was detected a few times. The CDR3 DNA is TGTGCCAGCAGCCAAGACGGGACAGGGATGTACTTC. It codes for CASSQDGTGMYF. The J gene is TRBJ2-4, the V gene TRBV3-1; 9 bases agree with TRBD1. The CDR3 runs 12 residues. The V segment lost 0 bases and the J segment 15 bases; nucleotides outside the gene matches: 3. Germline V lookup: CDR1 LGHDT, CDR2 YNNKEL (reference sequence).

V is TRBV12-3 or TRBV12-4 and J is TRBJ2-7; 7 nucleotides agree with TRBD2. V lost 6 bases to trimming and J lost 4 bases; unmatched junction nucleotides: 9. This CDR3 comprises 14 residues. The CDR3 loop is CASSQNGGRYEQYF. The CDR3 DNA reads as TGTGCCAGCAGCCAAAACGGCGGGAGATACGAGCAGTACTTC.

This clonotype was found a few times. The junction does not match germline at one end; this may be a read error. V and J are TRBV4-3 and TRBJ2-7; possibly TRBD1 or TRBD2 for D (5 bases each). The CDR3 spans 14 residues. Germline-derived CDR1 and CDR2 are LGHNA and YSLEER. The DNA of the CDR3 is TGCGCCAGCAGCCGGACTTTCCCCCCAGGGTCCGTTCACTTC. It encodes CASSRTFPPGSVHF.

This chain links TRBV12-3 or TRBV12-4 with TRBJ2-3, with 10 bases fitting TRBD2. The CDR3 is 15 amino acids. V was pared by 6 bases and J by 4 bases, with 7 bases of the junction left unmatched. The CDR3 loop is CASRAGGLLADTQYF. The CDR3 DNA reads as TGTGCCAGCAGAGCGGGAGGGTTATTGGCAGATACGCAGTATTTT.

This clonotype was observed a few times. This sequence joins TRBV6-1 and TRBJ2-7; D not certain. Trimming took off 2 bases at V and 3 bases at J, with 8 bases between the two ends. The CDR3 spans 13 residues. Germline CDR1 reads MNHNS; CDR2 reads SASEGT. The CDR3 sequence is CASSEQPNYEQYF. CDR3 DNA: TGTGCCAGCAGTGAACAGCCAAACTACGAGCAGTACTTC.

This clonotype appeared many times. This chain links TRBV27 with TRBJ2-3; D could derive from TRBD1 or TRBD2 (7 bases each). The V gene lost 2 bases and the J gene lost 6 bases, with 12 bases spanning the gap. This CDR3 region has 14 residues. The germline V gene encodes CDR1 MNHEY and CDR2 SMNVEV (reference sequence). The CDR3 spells CASSLNRGGDTQYF. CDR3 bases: TGTGCCAGCAGTTTAAACAGGGGAGGGGATACGCAGTATTTT.

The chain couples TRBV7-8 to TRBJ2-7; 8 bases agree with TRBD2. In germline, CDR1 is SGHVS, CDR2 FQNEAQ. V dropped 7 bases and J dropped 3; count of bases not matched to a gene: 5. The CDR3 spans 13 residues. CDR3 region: CASTTGGRYEQYF. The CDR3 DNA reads TGTGCCAGCACGACGGGAGGGCGCTACGAGCAGTACTTC.

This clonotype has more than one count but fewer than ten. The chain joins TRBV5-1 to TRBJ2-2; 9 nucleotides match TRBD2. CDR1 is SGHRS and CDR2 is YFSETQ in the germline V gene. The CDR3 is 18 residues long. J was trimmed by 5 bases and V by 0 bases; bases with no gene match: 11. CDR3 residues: CASSLAGSGSPRTGELFF. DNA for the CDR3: TGCGCCAGCAGCTTGGCGGGTAGCGGGAGCCCCAGAACCGGGGAGCTGTTTTTT. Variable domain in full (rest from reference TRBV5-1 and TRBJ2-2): KAGVTQTPRYLIKTRGQQVTLSCSPISGHRSVSWYQQTPGQGLQFLFEYFSETQRNKGNFPGRFSGRQFSNSRSEMNVSTLELGDSALYLCASSLAGSGSPRTGELFFGEGSRLTVL.

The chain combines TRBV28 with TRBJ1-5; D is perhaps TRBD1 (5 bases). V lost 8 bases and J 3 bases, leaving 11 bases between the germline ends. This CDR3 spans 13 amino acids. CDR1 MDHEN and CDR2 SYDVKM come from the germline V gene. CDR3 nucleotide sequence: TGTGCCAGCGGCCGGGACCACAATCAGCCCCAGCATTTT. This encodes CASGRDHNQPQHF.

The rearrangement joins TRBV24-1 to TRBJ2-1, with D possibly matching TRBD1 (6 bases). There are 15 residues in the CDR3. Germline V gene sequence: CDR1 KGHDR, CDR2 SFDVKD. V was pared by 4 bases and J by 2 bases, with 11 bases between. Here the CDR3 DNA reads TGTGCCACCAGTGAGACAGGTACCCCCTACAATGAGCAGTTCTTC. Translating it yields CATSETGTPYNEQFF.

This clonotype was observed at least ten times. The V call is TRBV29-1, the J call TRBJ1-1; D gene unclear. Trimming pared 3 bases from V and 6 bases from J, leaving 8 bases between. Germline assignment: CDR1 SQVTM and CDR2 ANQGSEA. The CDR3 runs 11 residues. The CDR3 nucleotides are TGCAGCGTTGAGTGGGGTTCTGAAGCTTTCTTT. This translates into CSVEWGSEAFF.

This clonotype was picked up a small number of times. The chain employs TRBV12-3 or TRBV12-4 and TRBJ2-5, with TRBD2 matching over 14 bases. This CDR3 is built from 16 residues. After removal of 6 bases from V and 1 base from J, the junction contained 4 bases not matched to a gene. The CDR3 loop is CASRMGLAGAQETQYF. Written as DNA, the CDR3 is TGTGCCAGCAGAATGGGACTAGCGGGGGCCCAAGAGACCCAGTACTTC.

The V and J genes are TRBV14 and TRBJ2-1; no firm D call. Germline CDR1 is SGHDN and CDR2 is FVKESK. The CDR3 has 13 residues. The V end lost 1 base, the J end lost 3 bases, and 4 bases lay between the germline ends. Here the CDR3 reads CASSQASYNEQFF. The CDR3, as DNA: TGTGCCAGCAGCCAAGCCAGCTACAATGAGCAGTTCTTC.

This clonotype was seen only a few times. The CDR3 loop reads CASSEPGTGNNEQFF. CDR3 in DNA: TGTGCCAGCAGCGAGCCCGGGACAGGAAACAATGAGCAGTTCTTC. The chain joins TRBV13 to TRBJ2-1; 8 bases are a match to TRBD1. Germline CDR1 reads PRHDT; CDR2 reads FYEKMQ (reference sequence). Trimming took 5 bases from V and 5 from J; bases not matched to a gene: 8. The CDR3 runs 15 residues.

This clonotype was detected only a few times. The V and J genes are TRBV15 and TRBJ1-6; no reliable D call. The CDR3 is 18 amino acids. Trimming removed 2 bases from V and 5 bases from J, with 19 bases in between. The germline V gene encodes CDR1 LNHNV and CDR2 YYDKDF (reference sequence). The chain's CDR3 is CATSRIVVAVGNNSPLHF. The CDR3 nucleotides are TGTGCCACCAGCAGAATTGTGGTTGCGGTGGGCAATAATTCACCCCTCCACTTT.

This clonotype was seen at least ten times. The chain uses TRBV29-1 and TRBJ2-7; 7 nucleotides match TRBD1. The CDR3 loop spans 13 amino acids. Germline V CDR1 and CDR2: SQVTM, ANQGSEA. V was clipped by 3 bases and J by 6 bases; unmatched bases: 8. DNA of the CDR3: TGCAGCGTTGATAAGCAGGGGACAGCCGAGCAGTACTTC. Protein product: CSVDKQGTAEQYF.